The clone carrying this T cell receptor (beta chain) was picked up a small number of times. Its specificity is not known. The CDR3 runs 15 residues. CDR1 PRHDT and CDR2 FYEKMQ come from the germline V gene (reference sequence). The ends were cut back, 2 bases at V and 2 bases at J, with 13 bases in the middle. These data come from a study of beta chain features in type 1 diabetes. Broader study findings: The study found moderately but significantly shorter TCRB CDR3s in all four CD4+ subsets of Type 1 diabetes patients.

Expressed TCRB transcripts got sequenced, as all isolated RNA was reverse transcribed. Sequencing used immunoSEQ multiplex PCR; TCRdb keeps in-frame clones, though not all of them. The table has 630,000 or so clones, around 15% seen once; the top ten hold approximately 0.039%. The rearrangement uses TRBV13 and TRBJ2-7; no reliable D call. This receptor was obtained from a man between 18 and 35 years old with type 1 diabetes. Sequencing used naive CD4+ T cells from blood. CDR3 sequence reads: CASSLSTARTYEQYF. CDR3 coding DNA: TGTGCCAGCAGCTTAAGCACAGCGAGAACCTACGAGCAGTACTTC.